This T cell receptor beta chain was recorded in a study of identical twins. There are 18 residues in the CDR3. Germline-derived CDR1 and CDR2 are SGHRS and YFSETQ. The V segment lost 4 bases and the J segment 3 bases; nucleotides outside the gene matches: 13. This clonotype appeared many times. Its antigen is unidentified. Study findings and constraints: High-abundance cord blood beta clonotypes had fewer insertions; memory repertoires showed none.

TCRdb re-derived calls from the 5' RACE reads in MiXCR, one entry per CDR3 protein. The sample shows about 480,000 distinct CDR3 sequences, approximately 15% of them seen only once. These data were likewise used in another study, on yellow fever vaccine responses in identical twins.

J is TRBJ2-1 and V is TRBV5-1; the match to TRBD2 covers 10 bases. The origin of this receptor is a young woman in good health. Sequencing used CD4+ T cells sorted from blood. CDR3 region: CASSIGLAALPLYNEQFF. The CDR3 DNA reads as TGCGCCAGCAGCATCGGACTAGCGGCTTTACCACTCTACAATGAGCAGTTCTTC. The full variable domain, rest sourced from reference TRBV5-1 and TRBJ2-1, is KAGVTQTPRYLIKTRGQQVTLSCSPISGHRSVSWYQQTPGQGLQFLFEYFSETQRNKGNFPGRFSGRQFSNSRSEMNVSTLELGDSALYLCASSIGLAALPLYNEQFFGPGTRLTVL.